The source of this T cell receptor (beta chain) is a study of blood T cell repertoires in COVID-19. The wider study: COVID-19 samples, acute and convalescent, were from the United States, Italy and Spain. PBMCs, B-cell-depleted T cells, or T cells were the source of the cDNA or gDNA that made up the material.

Germline CDR1 is KGHSH and CDR2 is LQKENI. The CDR3 sequence is 17 residues long. V lost 3 bases, J lost 9 bases, and 11 bases stayed unmatched. In the study's own analysis: Estimated nucleated cell counts came from reference gene primer amplification. Some clones are missing from TCRdb's copy, which holds only in-frame ones; the method was immunoSEQ multiplex PCR. The V and J calls and the clone size are those of that table, but D and trimming were determined from the DNA. The table lists some 90,000 clones, about 89% of them singletons. Sequencing was done on a sample of peripheral blood. The chain joins TRBV18 to TRBJ1-6, with 10 bases lining up with TRBD1. The receptor comes from a man aged 50 to 59 with acute or convalescent COVID-19. This CDR3 is CASSPYPGQGGGSPLHF. The CDR3 DNA sequence: TGTGCCAGCTCACCCTACCCCGGACAGGGGGGCGGTTCACCCCTCCACTTT.